This TCR beta chain is from a study of cytomegalovirus exposure and HLA in healthy donors. Study background: Unique TCRs from HLA-typed donors, about 85 million of them, were held in an early data release.

PCR was performed using 60 Vbeta and 13 Jbeta primers. Authors' processing steps: An analysis performed later counted 60 million to 90 million unique TCR beta chains (around 10 million of them shared). The method was immunoSEQ multiplex PCR; TCRdb's version includes in-frame clones alone and lacks a portion of them. Clone size and V and J calls were adopted from that table, with D and trimming inferred from the DNA. The sample carries 75,000 or so clones, about 70% recorded once. Findings and caveats of the study: The listing of 150 to 200 TCR beta chains classed them as cytomegalovirus-associated.

The CDR3 totals 16 residues. CDR1 and CDR2 from the germline V gene are SGHNT and YYREEE (reference sequence). V lost 0 bases and J lost 1; bases outside the gene matches: 3. Regarding this clone: Its target is not known.

The sequenced sample was PBMCs. The TCR originated in a woman in her thirties in good health and CMV-seropositive. The rearrangement links TRBV5-4 to TRBJ2-7; TRBD1 matches 11 bases. CDR3 nucleotide sequence: TGTGCCAGCAGCTTGGGAGGGACAGGGGGATCCTACGAGCAGTACTTC. It codes for CASSLGGTGGSYEQYF.